This T cell receptor beta chain is drawn from a study of identifying expanded T cells in peripheral blood. Study conclusions and caveats: Differentially abundant clones: 0.95 to 1.5 between replicates, 16.4 at about 13 days, under 25 at four.

This clone was recorded a few times. Its antigen remains unknown. During the collection period, no donor immune events like infections were recorded. This CDR3 region has 13 residues. V was trimmed by 1 base and J by 3 bases, leaving 7 bases between them. Germline CDR1 and CDR2: SGHTA and FQGNSA. The data were produced by immunoSEQ multiplex PCR, yet TCRdb's version contains in-frame clones alone and is incomplete. This table holds approximately 59,000 clones, around nine tenths found once. The sequenced sample was blood. The chain uses TRBV7-2 and TRBJ2-7, with D unclear. The clonotype originates from a person aged 18-70 years in good health. CDR3: CASSLGYGYEQYF. CDR3 sequence (DNA): TGTGCCAGCAGCTTAGGGTACGGCTACGAGCAGTACTTC.